A selection of T cell receptor beta chains follows, all from one sample in a study of blood T cell repertoires in COVID-19. Assay used: immunoSEQ multiplex PCR; TCRdb lists only in-frame clones, some missing. The sample consists of around 99,000 clones, about nine tenths of them appearing once. The sample taken for sequencing was peripheral blood. These receptors originate from a human donor in a cohort sampled during active COVID-19. CDR3s include the opening cysteine and the closing phenylalanine or tryptophan. D genes are given only for firm matches. Size values are once, few and many counts, or a class for expanded clones, and some rows have none.

V gene	J gene	clone size	D gene	CDR3 DNA	CDR3 protein
TRBV4-1	TRBJ1-2	.	.	TGCGCCAGCAGCCAAGGACAGAACTATGGCTACACCTTC	CASSQGQNYGYTF
TRBV4-2	TRBJ1-1	.	.	TGTGCCAGCAGCCGAGAGAGTAGGAACACTGAAGCTTTCTTT	CASSRESRNTEAFF
TRBV4-1	TRBJ2-5	.	.	TGCGCCAGCAGCCAAACAGGGTCTCGGGAGACCCAGTACTTC	CASSQTGSRETQYF
TRBV6-5	TRBJ2-2	.	TRBD1	TGTGCCAGCAGTTCGACAGGGATCACCGGGGAGCTGTTTTTT	CASSSTGITGELFF
TRBV5-1	TRBJ1-3	.	.	TGCGCCAGCAGCCCGGGGTCAGATTCCATATATTTT	CASSPGSDSIYF
TRBV25-1	TRBJ2-7	.	.	TGTGCCAGCAGGGCCCCTGCCTCCTACGAGCAGTACTTC	CASRAPASYEQYF
TRBV5-1	TRBJ1-5	few	.	TGCGCCAGCAAGCGGGACACCTCTAGCAATCAGCCCCAGCATTTT	CASKRDTSSNQPQHF
TRBV2	TRBJ2-3	.	TRBD2	TGTGCCAGCAGTGAGCCCGCGGGGGGGCTGTATTTT	CASSEPAGGLYF
TRBV6-5	TRBJ1-2	.	.	TGTGCCAGCAGTTACTCGAGTCCCAGGGCCTCTGGCTACACCTTC	CASSYSSPRASGYTF
TRBV6-2/TRBV6-3	TRBJ2-7	.	.	TGTGCCAGCAGTCCGGTACTTAGTTCCTACGAGCAGTACTTC	CASSPVLSSYEQYF
TRBV4-2	TRBJ2-2	.	.	TGTGCCAGCAGCCAAAGCCCCACCGGGGAGCTGTTTTTT	CASSQSPTGELFF
TRBV5-1	TRBJ2-1	.	TRBD2	TGCGCCAGCAAAGGCGGGAGCTCCTACAATGAGCAGTTCTTC	CASKGGSSYNEQFF
TRBV5-1	TRBJ1-4	once	TRBD1	TGCGCCAGCAGCCTAGGGGGCGGGGAAGAAAAACTGTTTTTT	CASSLGGGEEKLFF
TRBV11-3	TRBJ2-2	.	TRBD1	TGTGCCAGCAGCCCCGACAGGGCCCGAGGCGCCGGGGAGCTGTTTTTT	CASSPDRARGAGELFF
TRBV24-1	TRBJ2-1	.	TRBD2	TGTGCCACCAGTTTGAGCGGGAACGTCAATGAGCAGTTCTTC	CATSLSGNVNEQFF
TRBV7-3	TRBJ2-3	.	.	TGTGCCAGCAGCGACTCAACAGATACGCAGTATTTT	CASSDSTDTQYF